These 32 T cell receptor beta chains share one sample of origin, sequenced in a study of glioma-infiltrating T cells after dendritic cell vaccination. The time point denotes: after dendritic cell vaccination, including at tumor progression/relapse. Only in-frame clones appear in the TCRdb table, and some are missing; sequencing was by immunoSEQ multiplex PCR. The profile shows approximately 92,000 clones, over 80% of them singletons. The material was blood, obtained after dendritic cell vaccination. Every receptor here comes from a human donor with glioblastoma.

This clone was counted a few times. The CDR3 nucleotides are TGCGCCAGCAGCCAAGTGGGGAGCGGGAGCTCCTACAATGAGCAGTTCTTC. Residues: CASSQVGSGSSYNEQFF. The chain carries TRBV4-1 and TRBJ2-1; TRBD2 matches 8 bases. Trimming took 1 base from V and 0 from J; bases not matched to a gene: 5. CDR1 MGHRA and CDR2 YSYEKL come from the germline V gene. The CDR3 totals 17 residues.

The chain recombines TRBV7-6 with TRBJ2-5, with 13 positions matching TRBD2. V shed 1 base, J shed 6 bases, and the junction held 11 bases outside the gene matches. The germline V gene encodes CDR1 SGHVS and CDR2 FNYEAQ. The CDR3 sequence is 18 residues long. CDR3 in DNA: TGTGCCAGCAGCTTAGGTCACGGACTAGCGGGAGAAATTCAGACCCAGTACTTC. Its protein product is CASSLGHGLAGEIQTQYF.

The chain carries TRBV4-2 and TRBJ2-7; 8 nucleotides match TRBD2. Germline CDR1 and CDR2: LGHNA and YNFKEQ. The CDR3 extends over 15 amino acids. The junction had 9 bases not matched to a gene; V was cut back by 6 bases and J by 2 bases. CDR3 nucleotide sequence: TGTGCCAGCAGTTTCTCAAGCGGGAGTACCTACGAGCAGTACTTC. Its protein product is CASSFSSGSTYEQYF.

The J gene is TRBJ1-1, the V gene TRBV7-6; D perhaps matches TRBD1 (6 bases). In germline, CDR1 is SGHVS, CDR2 FNYEAQ. There are 13 residues in the CDR3. Trimming took 5 bases from V and 2 from J, leaving 9 bases between them. The CDR3 loop reads CASSQDSNTEAFF. The CDR3 DNA reads TGTGCCAGCAGCCAGGACAGCAACACTGAAGCTTTCTTT.

The sample holds a few counts of this clone. V gene TRBV28 combines with J gene TRBJ2-1; D might be TRBD1 (6 bases). Trimming pared 2 bases from V and 9 bases from J, leaving 20 bases between. The germline CDR1 and CDR2 sequences are MDHEN and SYDVKM. This CDR3 spans 16 amino acids. Here the CDR3 reads CASSLPTFSGEGEQFF. The CDR3 DNA is TGTGCCAGCAGTTTACCCACCTTTTCAGGGGAAGGTGAGCAGTTCTTC.

The chain links TRBV5-1 to TRBJ2-1, with D possibly being TRBD1 (6 bases). Trimming took 4 bases from V and 10 from J, leaving 12 bases between them. The CDR3 spans 12 residues. Germline assignment: CDR1 SGHRS and CDR2 YFSETQ. This CDR3 is CASSGGSREQFF. The DNA for the CDR3 is TGCGCCAGCAGCGGGGGCAGCAGGGAGCAGTTCTTC.

The chain uses TRBV5-1 and TRBJ2-1; 7 nucleotides align to TRBD2. V lost 2 bases, J lost 0 bases, and 2 bases stayed unmatched. The CDR3 is 15 amino acids. Germline CDR1 is SGHRS and CDR2 is YFSETQ. In DNA form, the CDR3 reads TGCGCCAGCAGCTTAACGGGAGGCTCCTACAATGAGCAGTTCTTC. This gives the protein CASSLTGGSYNEQFF.

The V call is TRBV9, the J call TRBJ2-7; the match to TRBD2 covers 9 bases. The CDR3 has 13 residues. Germline lookup yields CDR1 SGDLS and CDR2 YYNGEE. The J segment lost 5 bases and the V segment lost 8 bases, leaving 8 bases of the junction unmatched. The CDR3 DNA reads as TGTGCCAGATTGGGGCGGGAGGGCAACGAGCAGTACTTC. Translation gives CARLGREGNEQYF.

This clone was found once. This chain connects TRBV2 to TRBJ1-2; 11 positions agree with TRBD1. Germline V gene sequence: CDR1 SNHLY, CDR2 FYNNEI. The CDR3 length is 15 residues. V gave up 7 bases and J gave up 8 bases; unmatched junction bases: 12. CDR3 bases: TGTGCCAGCAATCCCCATGGACAGGGGGCTCAAGGCTACACCTTC. Translation: CASNPHGQGAQGYTF.

The chain recombines TRBV12-2 with TRBJ1-5; no check of the table's D call, TRBD1, against the DNA was made. TRBV12-2 is a pseudogene segment. CDR3 length: 16 amino acids. The CDR3 loop is CASRLVMVRGSQPQHF. The CDR3 region has the DNA TGTGCAAGTCGCTTAGTTATGGTAAGGGGTAGCCAGCCCCAGCATTTT.

V usage is TRBV11-2 and J usage is TRBJ2-7; D gene uncertain. V was trimmed by 1 base and J by 0 bases, leaving 10 bases between them. CDR1 and CDR2 from the germline V gene are SGHAT and FQNNGV. This CDR3 comprises 15 residues. Here the CDR3 reads CASSLGQVSSYEQYF. The CDR3 DNA reads as TGTGCCAGCAGCTTAGGTCAGGTGAGCTCCTACGAGCAGTACTTC.

The V call is TRBV19, the J call TRBJ2-1; unclear D gene. The CDR3 covers 16 residues. Germline loops: CDR1 LNHDA, CDR2 SQIVND (reference sequence). The V end was cut by 3 bases, the J end by 6 bases, with 18 bases between. The CDR3 sequence: CASSMVRVLTVNEQFF. Written as DNA, the CDR3 is TGTGCCAGTAGTATGGTCCGGGTCCTAACTGTCAATGAGCAGTTCTTC.

V and J are TRBV5-4 and TRBJ1-2; 9 positions match TRBD1. Germline CDR1 is SGHNT and CDR2 is YYREEE (reference sequence). The CDR3 runs to 13 residues. The J segment lost 4 bases and the V segment lost 5 bases, leaving 3 bases of the junction unmatched. Written as DNA, the CDR3 is TGTGCCAGCAGTGGGACAGGGAGCTATGGCTACACCTTC. It specifies CASSGTGSYGYTF.

This rearrangement joins TRBV5-4 to TRBJ2-7, with D maybe TRBD2 (6 bases). CDR1 is SGHNT, CDR2 YYREEE, per germline (reference sequence). CDR3 length equals 14 residues. V was shortened by 0 bases and J by 4 bases, with 11 bases between the two germline ends. The CDR3 loop is CASSLVGEAYEQYF. CDR3 sequence (DNA): TGTGCCAGCAGCTTGGTAGGGGAGGCATACGAGCAGTACTTC. The variable domain in full, with the rest retrieved from reference TRBV5-4 and TRBJ2-7, is ETGVTQSPTHLIKTRGQQVTLRCSSQSGHNTVSWYQQALGQGPQFIFQYYREEENGRGNFPPRFSGLQFPNYSSELNVNALELDDSALYLCASSLVGEAYEQYFGPGTRLTVT.

The J gene is TRBJ1-1, the V gene TRBV2, with a tentative D call TRBD1 (6 bases). The germline V gene encodes CDR1 SNHLY and CDR2 FYNNEI. Trimming cost V 8 bases and J 5 bases, with 9 bases left between them. This CDR3 region has 11 residues. Here the CDR3 reads CASVRGTEAFF. As DNA, the CDR3 is TGTGCCAGCGTTAGGGGGACTGAAGCTTTCTTT.

V usage is TRBV9 and J usage is TRBJ2-3; the D is unclear. Trimming took 0 bases from V and 5 from J, leaving 10 bases between them. Germline-derived CDR1 and CDR2 are SGDLS and YYNGEE. The CDR3 has 14 residues. For the CDR3, the DNA is TGTGCCAGCAGCGTAGTCCTAGATCAAGATACGCAGTATTTT. Translating it yields CASSVVLDQDTQYF.

The V and J genes are TRBV9 and TRBJ2-7; D is possibly TRBD2 (6 bases). The CDR3 has 16 amino acids. Per germline, CDR1 SGDLS and CDR2 YYNGEE. Trimming removed 4 bases at V and 2 bases at J, with 19 bases between. The DNA of the CDR3 is TGTGCCAGCAGCTTCAATCCGGGAGAAGTTACCTACGAGCAGTACTTC. This codes for CASSFNPGEVTYEQYF. The full variable domain, its missing parts supplied by reference TRBV9 and TRBJ2-7, is DSGVTQTPKHLITATGQRVTLRCSPRSGDLSVYWYQQSLDQGLQFLIQYYNGEERAKGNILERFSAQQFPDLHSELNLSSLELGDSALYFCASSFNPGEVTYEQYFGPGTRLTVT.

The chain uses TRBV5-6 and TRBJ2-5; the D gene is possibly TRBD1 (5 bases). Germline CDR1 reads SGHDT; CDR2 reads YYEEEE. Between the trimmed V and J ends, which lost 1 base and 5 bases, there was a span of 15 bases. There are 15 residues in the CDR3. The CDR3 here is CASSLFSQGGETQYF. Written as DNA, the CDR3 is TGTGCCAGCAGCTTGTTTAGTCAGGGTGGGGAGACCCAGTACTTC. Complete variable domain (other parts from reference TRBV5-6 and TRBJ2-5): DAGVTQSPTHLIKTRGQQVTLRCSPKSGHDTVSWYQQALGQGPQFIFQYYEEEERQRGNFPDRFSGHQFPNYSSELNVNALLLGDSALYLCASSLFSQGGETQYFGPGTRLLVL.

In this sample, this clone turned up once. J is TRBJ2-7 and V is TRBV4-2; 8 bases map to TRBD2. CDR1 is LGHNA, CDR2 YNFKEQ, per germline. This CDR3 has 16 amino acids. With V trimmed by 0 bases and J by 2 bases, 6 bases remained unmatched. CDR3 region: CASSQEIGLAAYEQYF. For the CDR3, the DNA is TGTGCCAGCAGCCAAGAGATTGGACTAGCTGCCTACGAGCAGTACTTC.

This rearrangement joins TRBV6-5 to TRBJ1-1, with D maybe TRBD1 (6 bases). CDR1 is MNHEY, CDR2 SVGAGI, per germline. V shed 6 bases and J shed 7 bases, with 18 bases lying between them. CDR3 length equals 14 residues. In DNA form, the CDR3 reads TGTGCCAGCAGCGAACTCACAGGGAATGGTGAAGCTTTCTTT. It is translated as CASSELTGNGEAFF.

The J gene is TRBJ1-5, the V gene TRBV28, with D maybe TRBD1 (5 bases). V was trimmed by 1 base and J by 4 bases, leaving 14 bases between them. This CDR3 spans 16 amino acids. Germline V gives CDR1 MDHEN, CDR2 SYDVKM. CDR3 amino acids: CASSLFRQGINQPQHF. The CDR3 nucleotides read TGTGCCAGCAGTTTATTCCGGCAGGGCATTAATCAGCCCCAGCATTTT.

The rearrangement joins TRBV30 to TRBJ2-3, with a weak D call TRBD2 (6 bases). CDR1 and CDR2 (germline): GTSNPN, SVGIG (reference sequence). This CDR3 is built from 15 residues. Trimming stripped 5 bases from V and 0 bases from J, with 15 bases between. Written as DNA, the CDR3 is TGTGCCTGGGGCGCTGGGCTAGCGAGCACAGATACGCAGTATTTT. As protein: CAWGAGLASTDTQYF.

The CDR3 here is CASSFGQGKSSDTQYF. The CDR3 DNA is TGTGCCAGCTCGTTCGGACAGGGGAAATCGTCGGATACGCAGTATTTT. J is TRBJ2-3 and V is TRBV18; 9 bases line up with TRBD1. CDR1 and CDR2 (germline): KGHSH, LQKENI. This CDR3 spans 16 amino acids. V gave up 6 bases and J gave up 6 bases; unmatched junction bases: 13.

The chain couples TRBV27 to TRBJ1-1; unclear D gene. The CDR3 extends over 13 amino acids. Per the germline V gene, CDR1 is MNHEY and CDR2 is SMNVEV (reference sequence). The V end was cut by 5 bases, the J end by 4 bases, with 11 bases between. Written as DNA, the CDR3 is TGTGCCAGCAGTACATGGAGGAGCACTGAAGCTTTCTTT. Translating gives CASSTWRSTEAFF.

The chain is built from TRBV5-3 and TRBJ1-2; tentatively, D is TRBD1 (5 bases). TRBV5-3 is classed as an ORF, of uncertain function. Trimming left V 5 bases short and J 6 bases short, with 23 bases between. This CDR3 contains 16 residues. The CDR3 loop is CARRCLAGPNPHGYTF. The CDR3 DNA follows: TGTGCCAGAAGATGCCTTGCAGGGCCGAACCCGCATGGCTACACCTTC.

The chain has TRBV7-3 and TRBJ2-2; 11 positions match TRBD1. The V segment lost 7 bases and the J segment 3 bases; nucleotides outside the gene matches: 10. This CDR3 has 17 amino acids. Germline V gene sequence: CDR1 SGHTA, CDR2 FQGTGA. CDR3 sequence reads: CASTQGPGQGDTGELFF. Written as DNA, the CDR3 is TGTGCCAGCACCCAAGGCCCGGGACAGGGGGACACCGGGGAGCTGTTTTTT.

The chain employs TRBV5-4 and TRBJ2-3; weak D call: TRBD1 (5 bases). V was shortened by 4 bases and J by 0 bases, with 12 bases between the two germline ends. The CDR3 has 15 amino acids. The germline V gene encodes CDR1 SGHNT and CDR2 YYREEE (reference sequence). The CDR3 is CASSRSTGSTDTQYF. DNA of the CDR3: TGTGCCAGCAGCCGTTCCACAGGAAGCACAGATACGCAGTATTTT.

This clone was detected a few times. The chain recombines TRBV4-1 with TRBJ1-4; D uncertain. Germline CDR1 is MGHRA and CDR2 is YSYEKL. Trimming stripped 1 base from V and 8 bases from J, with 8 bases between. The CDR3 is 13 amino acids. For the CDR3, the DNA is TGCGCCAGCAGCCAAGCCCCGGTCGAAAAACTGTTTTTT. Amino acid sequence: CASSQAPVEKLFF.

The chain is built from TRBV9 and TRBJ2-1; TRBD1 aligns across 8 bases. Trimming at V came to 1 base and at J to 7 bases, leaving 4 bases not matched to a gene. The CDR3 spans 14 residues. Germline V gene sequence: CDR1 SGDLS, CDR2 YYNGEE. Here the CDR3 DNA reads TGTGCCAGCAGCGTACAGGGGGCGCGGAATGAGCAGTTCTTC. Protein: CASSVQGARNEQFF.

The genes are TRBV2 and TRBJ2-1; D remains unclear. This CDR3 has 15 residues. V was clipped by 6 bases and J by 4 bases, with 16 bases between them. The germline CDR1 and CDR2 sequences are SNHLY and FYNNEI. CDR3 sequence reads: CASSARLVSYNEQFF. The DNA for the CDR3 is TGTGCCAGCAGCGCCCGGCTAGTATCGTACAATGAGCAGTTCTTC. Based on the CDR3 plus reference TRBV2 and TRBJ2-1, the full variable domain is EPEVTQTPSHQVTQMGQEVILRCVPISNHLYFYWYRQILGQKVEFLVSFYNNEISEKSEIFDDQFSVERPDGSNFTLKIRSTKLEDSAMYFCASSARLVSYNEQFFGPGTRLTVL.

This clone was seen only once. The chain combines TRBV9 with TRBJ2-2, with D tentatively TRBD2 (6 bases). The CDR3 covers 15 residues. The germline V gene encodes CDR1 SGDLS and CDR2 YYNGEE. V was pared by 5 bases and J by 12 bases, with 23 bases between. The CDR3 loop reads CASSGAPTRGGKLFF. Here the CDR3 DNA reads TGTGCCAGCAGTGGTGCCCCAACCCGTGGGGGGAAGCTGTTTTTT.

The chain recombines TRBV18 with TRBJ2-7; 12 bases are shared with TRBD2. The germline CDR1 and CDR2 sequences are KGHSH and LQKENI. The CDR3 extends over 17 amino acids. Trimming cost V 2 bases and J 2 bases; bases outside gene matches: 7. The CDR3 DNA reads TGTGCCAGCTCACCAATACTAGCGGGAGGACCTACCTACGAGCAGTACTTC. Translated, it gives CASSPILAGGPTYEQYF.